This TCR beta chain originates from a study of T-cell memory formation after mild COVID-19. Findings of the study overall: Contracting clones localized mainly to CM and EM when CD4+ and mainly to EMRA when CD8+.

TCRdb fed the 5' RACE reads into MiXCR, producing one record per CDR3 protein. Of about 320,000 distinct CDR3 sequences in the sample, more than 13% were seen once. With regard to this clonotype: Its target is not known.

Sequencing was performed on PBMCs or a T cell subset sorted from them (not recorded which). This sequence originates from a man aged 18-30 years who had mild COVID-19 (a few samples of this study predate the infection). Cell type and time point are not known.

CDR3 DNA sequence: TGTGCCAGCAGCTTTGGGGCCTCTGGGGCCAACGTCCTGACTTTC. It specifies CASSFGASGANVLTF. V and J are TRBV7-2 and TRBJ2-6, with D perhaps TRBD1 (5 bases). This CDR3 is built from 15 residues. Trimming took off 3 bases at V and 0 bases at J, with 6 bases between the two ends. CDR1 and CDR2 (germline): SGHTA, FQGNSA. The entire variable domain, with the rest obtained from reference TRBV7-2 and TRBJ2-6, is as follows: GAGVSQSPSNKVTEKGKDVELRCDPISGHTALYWYRQSLGQGLEFLIYFQGNSAPDKSGLPSDRFSAERTGGSVSTLTIQRTQQEDSAVYLCASSFGASGANVLTFGAGSRLTVL.